The rows below give T cell receptor beta chains drawn from one sample of a study of blood T cell repertoires in COVID-19. Assay used: immunoSEQ multiplex PCR; TCRdb lists only in-frame clones, some missing. The data contain 100,000 or so clones, 85% to 90% of them singletons. The sequencing input was peripheral blood. These receptors originate from a man aged 50-60 years with acute or convalescent COVID-19. Both conserved end residues are trimmed from each CDR3.

V gene	CDR3 protein
TRBV10-3	ASSPDYDYGYT
TRBV20-1	SASRRPPETEAF
TRBV7-9	ASSPPRGANTGELF
TRBV28	ASSYGTGDNQPQH
TRBV6-4	ASSALAGGNTDTQY
TRBV3-1/TRBV3-2	ASSQVSGAASYEQY
TRBV29-1	SVRDRDTEAF
TRBV9	ASSVSGGAINEQY
TRBV7-9	ASSFQGAGTDTQY
TRBV5-1	ASSISRDYGELF
TRBV5-1	ASSQLAGGDYNEQF
TRBV12-3/TRBV12-4	ASSLLQGSPLH
TRBV5-5	ASSLPLDTQY
TRBV29-1	SVEVVGQGIGEQF
TRBV28	ASSLAGTGVNEQY
TRBV11-3	ASSSSRNTEAF